This TCR beta chain was identified during a study of shared clonotypes between healthy human individuals. Germline-derived CDR1 and CDR2 are SGHRS and YFSETQ. V was cut by 4 bases and J by 8 bases, with 21 bases left in between. CDR3 size: 16 residues. TCRdb keeps only in-frame clones here, not all; method: immunoSEQ multiplex PCR. The sample has some 2,500,000 clones, roughly 93% seen once. The rearrangement uses TRBV5-1 and TRBJ1-4; possible D gene TRBD1, 5 bases. Material for sequencing was naive CD4+ T cells from PBMCs. Subset in this sample: CD45RA+ positively selected. This TCR came from a young man in good health. Some clones in this sample may be carry-over from other donors' samples. CDR3 sequence (DNA): TGCGCCAGCAGCCTGTTCGCGGGCGGGGCCGTAGAAAAACTGTTTTTT. Translation: CASSLFAGGAVEKLFF.